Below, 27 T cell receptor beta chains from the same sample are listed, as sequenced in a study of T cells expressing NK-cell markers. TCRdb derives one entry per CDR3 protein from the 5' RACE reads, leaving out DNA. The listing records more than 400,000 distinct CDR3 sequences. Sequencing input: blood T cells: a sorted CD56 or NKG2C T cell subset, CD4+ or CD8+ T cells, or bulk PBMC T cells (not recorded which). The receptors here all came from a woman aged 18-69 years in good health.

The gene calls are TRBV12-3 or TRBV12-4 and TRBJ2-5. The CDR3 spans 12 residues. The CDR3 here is CASSLIPETQYF.

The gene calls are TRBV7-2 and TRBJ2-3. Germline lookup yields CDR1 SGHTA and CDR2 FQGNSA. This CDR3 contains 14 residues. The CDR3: CASSPQWVGDTQYF.

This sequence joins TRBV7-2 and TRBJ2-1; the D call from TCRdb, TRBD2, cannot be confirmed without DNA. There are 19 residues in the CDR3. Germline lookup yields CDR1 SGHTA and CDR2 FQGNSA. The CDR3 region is CASSLAGLAGLSSYNEQFF.

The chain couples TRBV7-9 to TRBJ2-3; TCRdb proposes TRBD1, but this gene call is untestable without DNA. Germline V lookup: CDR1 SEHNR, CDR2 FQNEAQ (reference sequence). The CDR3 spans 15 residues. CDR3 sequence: CASSADRGLTDTQYF.

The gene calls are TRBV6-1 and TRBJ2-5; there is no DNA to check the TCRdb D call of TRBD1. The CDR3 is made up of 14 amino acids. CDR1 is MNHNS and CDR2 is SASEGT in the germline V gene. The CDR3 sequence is CASSAYREQETQYF.

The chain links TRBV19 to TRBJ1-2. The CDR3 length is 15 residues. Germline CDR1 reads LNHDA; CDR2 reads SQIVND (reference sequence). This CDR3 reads CASIPAETAHMGYTF.

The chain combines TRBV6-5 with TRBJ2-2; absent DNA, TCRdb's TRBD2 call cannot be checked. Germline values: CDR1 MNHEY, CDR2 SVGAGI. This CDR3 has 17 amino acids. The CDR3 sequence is CASSYSRGDYNTGELFF.

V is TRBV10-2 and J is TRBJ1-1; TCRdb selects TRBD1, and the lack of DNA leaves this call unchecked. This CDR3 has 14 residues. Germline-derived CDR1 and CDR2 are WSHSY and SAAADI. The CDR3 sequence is CASGDLGGNTEAFF.

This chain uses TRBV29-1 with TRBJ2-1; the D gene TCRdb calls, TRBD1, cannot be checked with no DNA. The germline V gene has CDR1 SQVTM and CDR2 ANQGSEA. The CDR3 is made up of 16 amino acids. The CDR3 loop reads CSVEDSGGSSYNEQFF.

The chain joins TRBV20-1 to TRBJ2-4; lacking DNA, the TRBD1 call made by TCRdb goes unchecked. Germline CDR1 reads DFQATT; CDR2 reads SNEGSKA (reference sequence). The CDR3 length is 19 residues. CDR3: CSARDTGGLPNLAKNIQYF.

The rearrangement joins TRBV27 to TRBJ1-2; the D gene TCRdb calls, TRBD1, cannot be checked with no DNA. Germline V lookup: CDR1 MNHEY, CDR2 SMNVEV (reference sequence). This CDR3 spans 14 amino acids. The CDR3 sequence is CATAEGGQSYGYTF.

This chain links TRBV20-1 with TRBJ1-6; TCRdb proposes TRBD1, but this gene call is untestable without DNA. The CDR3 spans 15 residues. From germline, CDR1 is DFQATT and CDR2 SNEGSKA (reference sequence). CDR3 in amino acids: CSAPSGGSYNSPLHF.

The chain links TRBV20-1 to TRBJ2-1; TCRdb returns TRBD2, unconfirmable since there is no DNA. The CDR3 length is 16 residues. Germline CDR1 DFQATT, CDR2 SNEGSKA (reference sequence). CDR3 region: CSARRPGGPIYNEQFF.

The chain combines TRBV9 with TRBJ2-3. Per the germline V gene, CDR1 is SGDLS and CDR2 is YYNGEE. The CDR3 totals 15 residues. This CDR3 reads CASSVAVTKADTQYF.

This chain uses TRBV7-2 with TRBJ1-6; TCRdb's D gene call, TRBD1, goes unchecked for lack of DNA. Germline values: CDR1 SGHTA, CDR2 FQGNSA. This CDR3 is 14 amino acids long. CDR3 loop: CASSGRQGIGALHF.

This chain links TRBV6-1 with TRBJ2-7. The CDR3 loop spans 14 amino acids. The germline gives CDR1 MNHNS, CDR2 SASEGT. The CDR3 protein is CASTRVDGAYEQYF.

CDR3 sequence reads: CSARDGKGLWNEQFF. The chain couples TRBV20-1 to TRBJ2-1; there is no DNA to check the TCRdb D call of TRBD1. The CDR3 consists of 15 residues. Per the germline V gene, CDR1 is DFQATT and CDR2 is SNEGSKA (reference sequence).

The CDR3 protein is CSARLRNQPQHF. The chain employs TRBV20-1 and TRBJ1-5. Germline V CDR1 and CDR2: DFQATT, SNEGSKA (reference sequence). This CDR3 contains 12 residues.

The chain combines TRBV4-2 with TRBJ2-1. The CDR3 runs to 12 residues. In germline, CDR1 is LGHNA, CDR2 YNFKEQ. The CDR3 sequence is CASSSDNNEQFF.

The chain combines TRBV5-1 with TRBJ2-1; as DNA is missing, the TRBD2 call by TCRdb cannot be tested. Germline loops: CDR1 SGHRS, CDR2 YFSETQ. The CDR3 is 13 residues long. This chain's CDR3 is CARRQGGYNEQFF.

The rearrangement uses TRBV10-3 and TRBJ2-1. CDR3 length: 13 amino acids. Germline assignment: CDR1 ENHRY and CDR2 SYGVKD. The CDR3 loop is CAISRDGYNEQFF.

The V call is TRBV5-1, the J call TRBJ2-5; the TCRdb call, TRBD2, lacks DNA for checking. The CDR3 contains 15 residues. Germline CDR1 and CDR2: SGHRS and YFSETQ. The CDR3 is CASSLVAGDRETQYF. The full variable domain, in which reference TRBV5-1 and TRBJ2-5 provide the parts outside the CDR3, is KAGVTQTPRYLIKTRGQQVTLSCSPISGHRSVSWYQQTPGQGLQFLFEYFSETQRNKGNFPGRFSGRQFSNSRSEMNVSTLELGDSALYLCASSLVAGDRETQYFGPGTRLLVL.

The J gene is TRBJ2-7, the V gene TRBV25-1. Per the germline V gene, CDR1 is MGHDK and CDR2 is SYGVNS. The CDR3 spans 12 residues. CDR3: CASSRTNYEQYF.

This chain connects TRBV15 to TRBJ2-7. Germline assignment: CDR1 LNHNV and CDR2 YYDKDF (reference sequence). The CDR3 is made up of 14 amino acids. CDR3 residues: CATSLLLTDYEQYF.

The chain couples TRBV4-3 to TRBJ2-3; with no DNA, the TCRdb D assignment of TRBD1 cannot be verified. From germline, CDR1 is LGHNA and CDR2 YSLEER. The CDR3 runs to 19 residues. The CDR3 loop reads CASSQTALEVGLSTDTQYF.

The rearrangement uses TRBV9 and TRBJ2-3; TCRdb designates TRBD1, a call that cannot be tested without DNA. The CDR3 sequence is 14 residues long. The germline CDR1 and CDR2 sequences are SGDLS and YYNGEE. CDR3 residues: CASSRWGGRDTQYF.

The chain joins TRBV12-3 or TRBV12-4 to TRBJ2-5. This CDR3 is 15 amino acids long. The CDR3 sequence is CASSPHEQLWETQYF.